The text below deals with one T cell receptor (beta chain). This CDR3 has 15 residues. The trim removed 0 bases at V and 1 base at J, leaving 0 bases unmatched. Germline assignment: CDR1 SGHRS and CDR2 YFSETQ. This sample is drawn from a study of T cell changes during pregnancy in multiple sclerosis. The data were produced by immunoSEQ multiplex PCR, yet TCRdb's version contains in-frame clones alone and is incomplete. Among roughly 40,000 clones listed, 88% were seen once. V gene TRBV5-1 combines with J gene TRBJ2-2; 7 bases are shared with TRBD1. The clonotype was recovered from a female donor with multiple sclerosis, enrolled in a pregnancy study. The material sequenced was CD4+ T cells from peripheral blood mononuclear cells, taken before pregnancy. CDR3 protein: CASSLGTGNTGELFF. The CDR3 nucleotides read TGCGCCAGCAGCTTGGGGACAGGGAACACCGGGGAGCTGTTTTTT.